Listed here are 9 T cell receptor beta chains from one sample, sequenced in a study of CD8+ T cells in alopecia areata. cDNA serving as the sequencing template came from extracted, reverse transcribed RNA. TCRdb keeps only in-frame clones here, not all; method: immunoSEQ multiplex PCR. The table includes approximately 120,000 clones, 40% to 55% detected once. Material: NKG2D-low CD8+ T cells sorted from blood. Source of these receptors: a human donor with alopecia areata.

The chain has TRBV13 and TRBJ2-7; D perhaps matches TRBD1 (5 bases). The CDR3 runs to 14 residues. V shed 4 bases and J shed 6 bases, with 16 bases lying between them. CDR1 and CDR2 from the germline V gene are PRHDT and FYEKMQ (reference sequence). The CDR3 region is CASSSGPSFSEQYF. The DNA of the CDR3 is TGTGCCAGCAGCTCAGGGCCTAGTTTTTCCGAGCAGTACTTC.

This clone occurred a few times. CDR3 DNA: TGCAGTGGAACTACGAGCACCGGGGAGCTGTTTTTT. Its protein is CSGTTSTGELFF. The rearrangement joins TRBV29-1 to TRBJ2-2; D remains unclear. The CDR3 runs to 12 residues. Germline loops: CDR1 SQVTM, CDR2 ANQGSEA.

As regards this clone: Other DNA sequences from this sample encode an identical CDR3 as well. J is TRBJ2-3 and V is TRBV5-1; D remains unclear. Deletions cut 1 base from V and 6 bases from J, with 3 bases between. Germline CDR1 is SGHRS and CDR2 is YFSETQ. The CDR3 is 11 residues long. The CDR3 region has the DNA TGCGCCAGCAGCTTGACGGATACGCAGTATTTT. This translates into CASSLTDTQYF.

The V call is TRBV27, the J call TRBJ1-2, with 10 bases that match TRBD1. V shed 6 bases and J 8 bases; nucleotides not matched to a gene: 6. Per germline, CDR1 MNHEY and CDR2 SMNVEV (reference sequence). The CDR3 runs to 13 residues. The CDR3 is CASSPTGGSGYTF. The CDR3 DNA reads TGTGCCAGCAGCCCGACAGGGGGCTCGGGCTACACCTTC.

The chain is built from TRBV27 and TRBJ2-1, with 7 nucleotides matching TRBD1. This CDR3 has 15 amino acids. Germline CDR1 reads MNHEY; CDR2 reads SMNVEV (reference sequence). V gave up 5 bases and J gave up 2 bases; unmatched junction bases: 6. The CDR3 coding sequence is TGTGCCAGCAGTACACAGGGGACCGCCTACAATGAGCAGTTCTTC. It encodes CASSTQGTAYNEQFF.

This clone was detected once. This chain joins TRBV27 and TRBJ2-1; TRBD2 matches at 12 bases. The CDR3 runs 15 residues. In germline, CDR1 is MNHEY, CDR2 SMNVEV (reference sequence). Trimming cost V 6 bases and J 8 bases; bases outside gene matches: 8. In DNA, the CDR3 is TGTGCCAGCAGAACTTCTAGCGGGGGGGCGTATGAGCAGTTCTTC. Residues: CASRTSSGGAYEQFF.

V is TRBV6-1 and J is TRBJ2-6; TRBD2 is a possible D gene (5 bases). The CDR3 loop spans 16 amino acids. The V end lost 4 bases, the J end lost 0 bases, and 10 bases lay between the germline ends. CDR1 and CDR2 from the germline V gene are MNHNS and SASEGT. Here the CDR3 DNA reads TGTGCCAGCAGTGCTGAGGGTGTCTCTGGGGCCAACGTCCTGACTTTC. It encodes CASSAEGVSGANVLTF.

CDR3 DNA sequence: TGCAGCGTGGGGGGCTGGGCACCTTACAATGAGCAGTTCTTC. Its translation is CSVGGWAPYNEQFF. The chain joins TRBV29-1 to TRBJ2-1, with D tentatively TRBD1 or TRBD2 (6 bases each). Germline loops: CDR1 SQVTM, CDR2 ANQGSEA. The CDR3 loop spans 14 amino acids. Trimming took 6 bases from V and 4 from J, leaving 16 bases between them.

This clone came up many times. The chain carries TRBV6-4 and TRBJ2-2, with D perhaps matching TRBD1 (6 bases). The ends were cut back, 0 bases at V and 4 bases at J, with 9 bases in the middle. The CDR3 totals 15 residues. Germline V gene data show CDR1 as MRHNA and CDR2 as SNTAGT. In nucleotides, the CDR3 is TGTGCCAGCAGTGACTCTACAGGGACCACCGGGGAGCTGTTTTTT. Translating it yields CASSDSTGTTGELFF.